The rows below give T cell receptor beta chains drawn from one sample of a study of CD8 T cells in ankylosing spondylitis. One entry per CDR3 protein results from TCRdb running MiXCR on the 5' RACE reads. Of more than 250,000 distinct CDR3 sequences listed, approximately 8% are singletons. Material for sequencing was blood, either unsorted or a sorted T cell fraction (not recorded which). The receptors come from a male donor with ankylosing spondylitis. CDR3s include the opening cysteine and the closing phenylalanine or tryptophan. Each record gives: J gene, V gene, D gene, clone size, CDR3 DNA, CDR3 protein. A D gene is named only where the DNA matches it firmly. Only some rows state a clone size, as once, few, many or a class for expanded clones.

J: TRBJ2-2; V: TRBV9; D: .; size: many; DNA: TGTGCCAGCAGCGTAGCAGGCAGCCAAGCGAACACCGGGGAGCTGTTTTTT; CDR3: CASSVAGSQANTGELFF
J: TRBJ2-2; V: TRBV27; D: .; size: .; DNA: TGTGCCAGCAGTTTGTCCGGGGTGCTAAACACCGGGGAGCTGTTTTTT; CDR3: CASSLSGVLNTGELFF
J: TRBJ2-5; V: TRBV12-3/TRBV12-4; D: TRBD1; size: few; DNA: TGTGCCAGCAGTAGGGGGCGAGTGGAGACCCAGTACTTC; CDR3: CASSRGRVETQYF
J: TRBJ2-7; V: TRBV29-1; D: TRBD2; size: .; DNA: TGCAGCGCCAAAACCGGGGGGAGCTACGAGCAGTACTTC; CDR3: CSAKTGGSYEQYF
J: TRBJ2-2; V: TRBV10-2; D: .; size: many; DNA: TGCGCCAGTCAGGGGTCCCAGAACACCGGGGAGCTGTTTTTT; CDR3: CASQGSQNTGELFF
J: TRBJ2-7; V: TRBV6-5; D: TRBD1; size: many; DNA: TGTGCCAGCAGCCTCGGACAGGGGGCTGCGAGTGAGCAGTACTTC; CDR3: CASSLGQGAASEQYF
J: TRBJ2-5; V: TRBV15; D: TRBD1; size: .; DNA: TGTGCCACCAGACCCAGGGGGCGCAGGGAGACCCAGTACTTC; CDR3: CATRPRGRRETQYF
J: TRBJ2-3; V: TRBV7-9; D: TRBD2; size: few; DNA: TGTGCCAGCAGCCGAAGCGGGATGAGCACAGATACGCAGTATTTT; CDR3: CASSRSGMSTDTQYF
J: TRBJ2-3; V: TRBV12-3/TRBV12-4; D: .; size: .; DNA: TGTGCCAGCAGCACCGTGAGAGACACGCAGTATTTT; CDR3: CASSTVRDTQYF
J: TRBJ2-7; V: TRBV4-1; D: TRBD2; size: few; DNA: TGCGCCAGCAGCCAAGAGACTAGCGTGGGATACGAGCAGTACTTC; CDR3: CASSQETSVGYEQYF
J: TRBJ2-5; V: TRBV20-1; D: .; size: few; DNA: TGCAGTGCCACCAAGGGGGAGACCCAGTACTTC; CDR3: CSATKGETQYF
J: TRBJ1-1; V: TRBV4-3; D: .; size: few; DNA: TGCGCCAGCAGCCAGACATGGAACACTGAAGCTTTCTTT; CDR3: CASSQTWNTEAFF
J: TRBJ2-1; V: TRBV7-3; D: .; size: .; DNA: TGTGCCAGCAGCTTACATGGCCTCCCGGTAGGGCAGTTCTTC; CDR3: CASSLHGLPVGQFF
J: TRBJ2-7; V: TRBV12-3/TRBV12-4; D: .; size: few; DNA: TGTGCCAGCAGTTTAATCCGGAGCTCCTACGAGCAGTACTTC; CDR3: CASSLIRSSYEQYF
J: TRBJ2-1; V: TRBV5-1; D: TRBD2; size: many; DNA: TGCGCCAGCAGCTTGGTGTATGGGACTAGAATGGGTGAGCAGTTCTTC; CDR3: CASSLVYGTRMGEQFF
J: TRBJ1-1; V: TRBV6-5; D: .; size: .; DNA: TGTGCCAGCAGTTGGGGGGCAAGGGACACTGAAGCTTTCTTT; CDR3: CASSWGARDTEAFF
J: TRBJ2-3; V: TRBV29-1; D: .; size: many; DNA: TGCAGCGTTGAAGTCGGCCAGGGGAAGGATACGCAGTATTTT; CDR3: CSVEVGQGKDTQYF
J: TRBJ1-2; V: TRBV12-3/TRBV12-4; D: TRBD1; size: few; DNA: TGTGCCAGCAGACGGACAGGGTCTGGCTACACCTTC; CDR3: CASRRTGSGYTF
J: TRBJ2-3; V: TRBV3-1; D: .; size: few; DNA: TGTGCCAGCAGCCGGGCCAGGGGGGGAAGCACAGATACGCAGTATTTT; CDR3: CASSRARGGSTDTQYF
J: TRBJ2-7; V: TRBV7-9; D: .; size: many; DNA: TGTGCCAGCAGCTCCGACAGTTCCTACGAGCAGTACTTC; CDR3: CASSSDSSYEQYF
J: TRBJ2-1; V: TRBV5-4; D: TRBD1; size: .; DNA: TGTGCCAGCAGCTTAGGCACAGGGGGATACGATGAGCAGTTCTTC; CDR3: CASSLGTGGYDEQFF
J: TRBJ2-7; V: TRBV7-9; D: .; size: few; DNA: TGTGCCAGCAGTCCTCTGACTAAGCAGTACTTC; CDR3: CASSPLTKQYF
J: TRBJ1-2; V: TRBV2; D: TRBD1; size: .; DNA: TGTGCCAGCAGTCCCTCCGACAGGGGCGGCTATGGCTACACCTTC; CDR3: CASSPSDRGGYGYTF
J: TRBJ2-3; V: TRBV24-1; D: TRBD1; size: many; DNA: TGTGCCACCAGTGATAACACAGGGGGCTCAAGCACAGATACGCAGTATTTT; CDR3: CATSDNTGGSSTDTQYF
J: TRBJ2-1; V: TRBV12-3/TRBV12-4; D: TRBD1; size: few; DNA: TGTGCCAGCATGCCGGGACAGGGGGCCAATGAGCAGTTCTTC; CDR3: CASMPGQGANEQFF
J: TRBJ2-2; V: TRBV11-3; D: .; size: .; DNA: TGTGCCAGCAGCTTTGGGACACTCAACACCGGGGAGCTGTTTTTT; CDR3: CASSFGTLNTGELFF
J: TRBJ2-3; V: TRBV5-1; D: TRBD1; size: few; DNA: TGCGCCAGCAGCTGGGACAGGGGGGGTACAGATACGCAGTATTTT; CDR3: CASSWDRGGTDTQYF
J: TRBJ2-3; V: TRBV10-3; D: TRBD2; size: few; DNA: TGTGCCATGGGAGCGGGAGGAGCAGATACGCAGTATTTT; CDR3: CAMGAGGADTQYF
J: TRBJ2-2; V: TRBV2; D: .; size: many; DNA: TGTGCCAGCAGTGTTGGCAGCGCGAACACCGGGGAGCTGTTTTTT; CDR3: CASSVGSANTGELFF
J: TRBJ1-2; V: TRBV11-2; D: .; size: few; DNA: TGTGCCAGCAGCTCTAGTGTAATGGTGCGTGGCTACACCTTC; CDR3: CASSSSVMVRGYTF
J: TRBJ2-5; V: TRBV5-1; D: .; size: .; DNA: TGCGCCAGCAGCTGGGCTCGGACAGCCCAAGAGACCCAGTACTTC; CDR3: CASSWARTAQETQYF
J: TRBJ2-1; V: TRBV12-3/TRBV12-4; D: TRBD1; size: .; DNA: TGTGCCAGCAACCGGGACAGGCGTGCCGGCGGGTACAATGAGCAGTTCTTC; CDR3: CASNRDRRAGGYNEQFF
J: TRBJ2-2; V: TRBV3-1; D: .; size: many; DNA: TGTGCCAGCAGCCGCTTTAGCTTCGACACCGGGGAGCTGTTTTTT; CDR3: CASSRFSFDTGELFF
J: TRBJ2-6; V: TRBV3-1; D: .; size: few; DNA: TGTGCCAGCAGCCGCACGAGGCAGGGGCTGGCCTCTGGGGCCAACGTCCTGACTTTC; CDR3: CASSRTRQGLASGANVLTF
J: TRBJ2-5; V: TRBV11-2; D: .; size: few; DNA: TGTGCCCGACCCCAGAGGTCCCAGTACTTC; CDR3: CARPQRSQYF
J: TRBJ1-1; V: TRBV7-2; D: .; size: .; DNA: TGTGCCAGCAGCTCGAGGGAGATTAGGAACACTGAAGCTTTCTTT; CDR3: CASSSREIRNTEAFF
J: TRBJ2-1; V: TRBV12-3/TRBV12-4; D: TRBD1; size: .; DNA: TGTGCCAGCAGGGGGACAGTATCCTACAATGAGCAGTTCTTC; CDR3: CASRGTVSYNEQFF
J: TRBJ2-3; V: TRBV20-1; D: .; size: few; DNA: TGCAGTGCTAGCGAATTGCGCTTTAGCTACACAGATACGCAGTATTTT; CDR3: CSASELRFSYTDTQYF
J: TRBJ1-1; V: TRBV7-2; D: .; size: few; DNA: TGTGCCAGCAGCCGTCAAGGGAGGGCTGAAGCTTTCTTT; CDR3: CASSRQGRAEAFF
J: TRBJ2-3; V: TRBV20-1; D: TRBD2; size: .; DNA: TGCAGTGCTAGAGTGTTGGGACTAGCGATTAGCACAGATACGCAGTATTTT; CDR3: CSARVLGLAISTDTQYF
J: TRBJ1-2; V: TRBV27; D: TRBD1; size: many; DNA: TGTGCCAGCCTGGGGACAGGGTCATATGGCTACACCTTC; CDR3: CASLGTGSYGYTF
J: TRBJ2-1; V: TRBV6-5; D: .; size: .; DNA: TGTGCCAGCAGTTACCAGCCCCGACAAGGGCCCTACAATGAGCAGTTCTTC; CDR3: CASSYQPRQGPYNEQFF
J: TRBJ1-1; V: TRBV29-1; D: .; size: many; DNA: TGCAGCGTTGAGCTCGGTTTCTTT; CDR3: CSVELGFF
J: TRBJ2-1; V: TRBV20-1; D: TRBD2; size: few; DNA: TGCAGTGCTCCCCGACTTCGCGGGAGGTACAATGAGCAGTTCTTC; CDR3: CSAPRLRGRYNEQFF
J: TRBJ2-2; V: TRBV5-1; D: TRBD1; size: .; DNA: TGCGCCAGCGCAACAGGGGAAACCGGGGTGCTGTTTTTT; CDR3: CASATGETGVLFF
J: TRBJ2-7; V: TRBV7-2; D: .; size: .; DNA: TGTGCCAGCAGCCCGCCCCCGGGGGACGGACTCTCCTACGAGCAGTACTTC; CDR3: CASSPPPGDGLSYEQYF
J: TRBJ2-1; V: TRBV10-3; D: TRBD2; size: .; DNA: TGTGCCATCAGGGAGCGGGAGTACAATGAGCAGTTCTTC; CDR3: CAIREREYNEQFF
J: TRBJ1-1; V: TRBV6-1; D: TRBD1; size: few; DNA: TGTGCCAGCAGTGCGTCGCCGACAGGGTCCACTGAAGCTTTCTTT; CDR3: CASSASPTGSTEAFF
J: TRBJ2-1; V: TRBV12-3/TRBV12-4; D: TRBD2; size: few; DNA: TGTGCCTGCAGCCGAAAATTGGCGACTAGCGGGAGAAGAGGCAATGAGCAGTTCTTC; CDR3: CACSRKLATSGRRGNEQFF
J: TRBJ2-7; V: TRBV5-1; D: TRBD2; size: .; DNA: TGCGCCAGCGGCCCGGCGGGAGGGTTTTACGAGCAGTACTTC; CDR3: CASGPAGGFYEQYF
J: TRBJ2-1; V: TRBV19; D: .; size: .; DNA: TGTGCCAGTAGTATAAGGCTAGCGCGAAATGAGCAGTTCTTC; CDR3: CASSIRLARNEQFF
J: TRBJ2-3; V: TRBV20-1; D: TRBD1; size: few; DNA: TGCAGTGCAAGGACAGGGGGACCAGATACGCAGTATTTT; CDR3: CSARTGGPDTQYF
J: TRBJ2-7; V: TRBV4-3; D: TRBD2; size: few; DNA: TGCGCCAGCAGCCAAGACTGGGGGGGGGCAGCGGGAGTTCCCTACGAGCAGTACTTC; CDR3: CASSQDWGGAAGVPYEQYF
J: TRBJ2-7; V: TRBV12-3/TRBV12-4; D: TRBD2; size: .; DNA: TGTGCCAGCAGAAGCGGGAGCGCCTACGAGCAGTACTTC; CDR3: CASRSGSAYEQYF